This is a list of T cell receptor beta chains from one sample in a study of human T cells and chemical hapten exposure. TCRdb used MiXCR to reprocess the RACE reads, holding one entry per CDR3 protein. Among more than 80,000 distinct CDR3 sequences listed, under 14% were seen once. The material was whole blood, obtained in connection with sensitization to the hapten diphenylcyclopropenone (DPC). The receptors derive from a woman in her sixties or seventies with alopecia areata. Some clones in this sample may be carry-over from other donors' samples. CDR3s include the opening cysteine and the closing phenylalanine or tryptophan. D genes are given only for firm matches. A clone size is listed for some rows: how often the clone was seen (once, few, many), or a class if it is expanded.

d_call j_call v_call clone_size cdr3_aa cdr3_nt
TRBD1 TRBJ2-2 TRBV5-1 many CASRIPGQGNTGELFF TGCGCCAGCAGAATTCCGGGACAGGGAAACACCGGGGAGCTGTTTTTT
TRBD2 TRBJ2-1 TRBV7-9 - CASSPPPGGSGGGIRNEQFF TGTGCCAGCAGCCCTCCCCCGGGGGGGAGCGGGGGAGGTATACGCAATGAGCAGTTCTTC
- TRBJ2-7 TRBV6-1 few CASSEFKATYEQYF TGTGCCAGCAGTGAATTTAAGGCAACCTACGAGCAGTACTTC
- TRBJ2-7 TRBV5-1 few CASSLMGNGWSEQYF TGCGCCAGCAGCTTGATGGGGAACGGGTGGAGCGAGCAGTACTTC
TRBD1 TRBJ1-6 TRBV2 many CASSVRTGTDNSPLHF TGTGCCAGCAGTGTAAGGACGGGGACAGATAATTCACCCCTCCACTTT
- TRBJ1-1 TRBV6-2/TRBV6-3 - CASSSFWRGLFQNTEAFF TGTGCCAGCAGTTCGTTTTGGAGAGGACTATTCCAGAACACTGAAGCTTTCTTT
- TRBJ1-3 TRBV29-1 - CSVYTNSGNTIYF TGCAGCGTGTACACAAACTCTGGAAACACCATATATTTT
TRBD1 TRBJ1-1 TRBV5-1 - CASSLGDSMYTEAFF TGCGCCAGCAGCTTGGGGGACAGCATGTACACTGAAGCTTTCTTT
- TRBJ1-2 TRBV10-3 few CAISGGQGNANYGYTF TGTGCCATCAGTGGTGGCCAGGGAAATGCTAACTATGGCTACACCTTC
TRBD2 TRBJ2-2 TRBV5-4 many CASSSTGGANTGELFF TGTGCCAGCAGCTCGACGGGGGGTGCGAACACCGGGGAGCTGTTTTTT
- TRBJ1-4 TRBV7-6 many CASSFTNEKLFF TGTGCCAGCAGCTTCACTAATGAAAAACTGTTTTTT
- TRBJ2-7 TRBV27 many CASSAWGKASYEQYF TGTGCCAGCAGTGCATGGGGGAAGGCCTCCTACGAGCAGTACTTC
- TRBJ1-2 TRBV10-3 few CAISEGGQSYGYTF TGTGCCATCAGTGAAGGGGGACAAAGCTATGGCTACACCTTC
- TRBJ1-1 TRBV5-1 few CASRRTANTEAFF TGCGCCAGCAGAAGGACAGCGAACACTGAAGCTTTCTTT
TRBD2 TRBJ2-5 TRBV27 many CASSRLAGETQYF TGTGCCAGCAGTAGACTAGCAGGAGAGACCCAGTACTTC
- TRBJ2-1 TRBV29-1 many CSVEVSSYNEQFF TGCAGCGTTGAAGTCTCCTCCTACAATGAGCAGTTCTTC
- TRBJ2-7 TRBV30 few CAWSVLQGGDEQYF TGTGCCTGGAGTGTATTACAGGGGGGGGACGAGCAGTACTTC
- TRBJ2-7 TRBV25-1 - CASSEHYEQYF TGTGCCAGCAGTGAACATTACGAGCAGTACTTC
TRBD1 TRBJ2-5 TRBV5-1 many CASSTRQGGTETQYF TGCGCCAGCAGCACTCGACAGGGTGGTACAGAGACCCAGTACTTC
- TRBJ2-5 TRBV28 - CASSLSGQPRETQYF TGTGCCAGCAGCTTATCCGGACAGCCCCGAGAGACCCAGTACTTC
- TRBJ2-7 TRBV11-2 few CASSLLEQYF TGTGCCAGCAGCCTTCTAGAGCAGTACTTC
- TRBJ1-5 TRBV7-9 many CASSLEAQPQHF TGTGCCAGCAGCTTAGAGGCTCAGCCCCAGCATTTT
- TRBJ1-2 TRBV7-2 - CASSLMQATAGYTF TGTGCCAGCAGCTTAATGCAGGCGACCGCTGGCTACACCTTC
- TRBJ2-2 TRBV21-1 many CASSKGDRRVEGELFF TGTGCCAGCAGCAAAGGGGACAGGCGCGTTGAAGGGGAGCTGTTTTTT
- TRBJ2-5 TRBV12-3/TRBV12-4 many CASSSPGVAETQYF TGTGCCAGCAGCTCTCCAGGGGTAGCGGAGACCCAGTACTTC
- TRBJ2-5 TRBV5-4 - CASSLEEKFQYF TGTGCCAGCAGCTTGGAGGAGAAGTTTCAGTACTTC